A selection of T cell receptor beta chains follows, all from one sample in a study of T-cell reconstitution after alpha-beta-depleted transplantation in children. TCRdb redid the calling of the PCR reads with MiXCR, one entry per CDR3 protein. The repertoire includes over 200,000 distinct CDR3 sequences, roughly 9% of them detected once, and less than 8% sits in the top ten. This material consisted of PBMCs from the stem cell graft donor, taken from the stem cell graft. Receptor source: a human donor who donated a stem cell graft to a child with acute lymphoblastic leukemia. CDR3s include the opening cysteine and the closing phenylalanine or tryptophan. A D gene is named only where the DNA matches it firmly. The size field is filled for only some rows; it gives once, few, many or a size class.

j_call v_call clone_size d_call cdr3_nt cdr3_aa
TRBJ1-2 TRBV10-3 few TRBD1 TGTGCCATCAGTGAGCGTGGACAGGGAGGGGGCTACACCTTC CAISERGQGGGYTF
TRBJ1-3 TRBV6-5 many NA TGTGCCAGCAAAGGACTGATCTCTGGAAACACCATATATTTT CASKGLISGNTIYF
TRBJ2-7 TRBV5-1 many NA TGCGCCAGCAGCTTGGCTCAGGACGAGCAGTACTTC CASSLAQDEQYF
TRBJ1-5 TRBV12-3/TRBV12-4 many NA TGTGCCAGCAGCGAGGGGAGGTCGGGATTTAGCAATCAGCCCCAGCATTTT CASSEGRSGFSNQPQHF
TRBJ2-2 TRBV5-6 many NA TGTGCCAGCAGCTTGGTAGTGGGGTCGAGGGGATCGAACACCGGGGAGCTGTTTTTT CASSLVVGSRGSNTGELFF
TRBJ1-2 TRBV12-3/TRBV12-4 NA NA TGTGCCAGCAGTCCGACATGGGGTGGGCACTATGGCTACACCTTC CASSPTWGGHYGYTF
TRBJ1-6 TRBV3-1 many NA TGTGCCAGCAGCCTCGGCGGGCAGGGGAATTCACCCCTCCACTTT CASSLGGQGNSPLHF
TRBJ2-1 TRBV12-3/TRBV12-4 NA TRBD2 TGTGCCAGCAGCCCAGCGAGTCGGGGTGAAGCGGGGGGGCCTTACAATGAGCAGTTCTTC CASSPASRGEAGGPYNEQFF
TRBJ2-1 TRBV20-1 few NA TGCAGTGCTAGCTACGGCTACAATGAGCAGTTCTTC CSASYGYNEQFF
TRBJ2-1 TRBV9 NA TRBD2 TGTGCCAGCAGCGTCCGTGACGGGGGGTCCTACAATGAGCAGTTCTTC CASSVRDGGSYNEQFF
TRBJ2-5 TRBV30 many TRBD2 TGTGCCTGGACCCTGACTAGCGGGGAAGAGACCCAGTACTTC CAWTLTSGEETQYF
TRBJ1-5 TRBV25-1 once NA TGTGCCAGCAGTGAATCCAGGGTGGGTCAGCCCCAGCATTTT CASSESRVGQPQHF
TRBJ2-3 TRBV5-1 many TRBD2 TGCGCCAGCAGCCCGTACGCGGGGGGAATCACAGATACGCAGTATTTT CASSPYAGGITDTQYF
TRBJ2-5 TRBV6-2/TRBV6-3 few NA TGTGCCAGCAGACCTAGGACTAGGGGGGAGCAAGAGACCCAGTACTTC CASRPRTRGEQETQYF
TRBJ1-1 TRBV5-1 few NA TGCGCCAGCAGCCGGGGGGACACTTTTCTGAACACTGAAGCTTTCTTT CASSRGDTFLNTEAFF
TRBJ1-1 TRBV5-5 NA NA TGTGCCAGCAGCTTGATCGGGAGCTGGAACACTGAAGCTTTCTTT CASSLIGSWNTEAFF
TRBJ1-3 TRBV7-2 few NA TGTGCCAGCATGACTGGAAACACCATATATTTT CASMTGNTIYF
TRBJ2-4 TRBV5-1 NA TRBD1 TGCGCCAGCAGCTTATCAGGGGGCCCGCCGGACATTCAGTACTTC CASSLSGGPPDIQYF
TRBJ1-5 TRBV29-1 few NA TGCAGCGTTGTTATCAGGAAAAATAGCAATCAGCCCCAGCATTTT CSVVIRKNSNQPQHF
TRBJ1-1 TRBV18 NA TRBD1 TGTGCCAGCTCTCTAAACGACAGGGGTTTTTACAACACTGAAGCTTTCTTT CASSLNDRGFYNTEAFF
TRBJ2-6 TRBV5-1 NA TRBD2 TGCGCCAGCAGCCCACCGGGGAGGGGTAACGTCCTGACTTTC CASSPPGRGNVLTF
TRBJ1-2 TRBV11-2 NA NA TGTGCCAGCAACACCCTCGAGGGCTACACCTTC CASNTLEGYTF
TRBJ2-6 TRBV20-1 many NA TGCAGTGTAGGCCACTCTGGGGCCAACGTCCTGACTTTC CSVGHSGANVLTF
TRBJ2-5 TRBV20-1 many NA TGCAGTGCGACCACTAGGGTTACGGAAGAGACCCAGTACTTC CSATTRVTEETQYF
TRBJ2-7 TRBV5-6 many NA TGTGCCAGCAGCTTTCGACAGACCTACTACGAGCAGTACTTC CASSFRQTYYEQYF
TRBJ2-7 TRBV29-1 many NA TGCAGCGTCGCAAGCCCACAGGGCTACGAGCAGTACTTC CSVASPQGYEQYF
TRBJ2-2 TRBV4-2 NA TRBD2 TGTGCCAGCACTTCAACTAGCGGGCTGGCCGGGGAGCTGTTTTTT CASTSTSGLAGELFF
TRBJ1-5 TRBV7-8 NA NA TGTGCCAGCAGCTTAGCTTTACAGGAGCCCCAGCATTTT CASSLALQEPQHF